This paragraph covers one T cell receptor (beta chain) sequence. The antigen remains unidentified. The data stem from a study of T cell responses to AZD1222 COVID-19 vaccine. Notes on the study in general: After the peak T cell response, and only then, were repertoires sampled. Spike-specific TCR breadth and depth were elevated following two AZD1222 doses. CD4 TCRs associated with vaccination spanned spike, dominating at 160-218 and 743-854.

TCRdb keeps only in-frame clones here, not all; method: immunoSEQ multiplex PCR. The repertoire holds 89,000 or so clones, with 86% as singletons. Trimming stripped 7 bases from V and 3 bases from J, with 11 bases between. The CDR3 consists of 13 residues. The V gene's germline CDR1 is MNHNY and CDR2 SVGAGI (reference sequence). Pooling was applied to second doses at about 4 or about 12 weeks. The chain recombines TRBV6-6 with TRBJ2-3, with D tentatively TRBD1 or TRBD2 (6 bases each). This receptor was taken from an adult who received the AZD1222 COVID-19 vaccine. Here the sequenced sample was peripheral blood, taken 28 days after the second AZD1222 dose. The chain's CDR3 is CASNRGRTDTQYF. Written as DNA, the CDR3 is TGTGCCAGCAATCGGGGGCGGACAGATACGCAGTATTTT.